The next 29 T cell receptor beta chains were all read from a single sample in a study of shared clonotypes between healthy human individuals. Profiling relied on immunoSEQ multiplex PCR, and the TCRdb table lists in-frame clones only, not all of them. In the table there are approximately 2,300,000 clones, around 90% of which are singletons. Sequenced material: naive CD4+ T cells from PBMCs. Described subset: CD45RA+ positively selected. The source is a man between 18 and 35 years old in good health. Some clones in this sample may be carry-over from other donors' samples.

This rearrangement joins TRBV18 to TRBJ2-1, with D possibly TRBD2 on 6 matching bases. Germline loops: CDR1 KGHSH, CDR2 LQKENI. Trimming took 6 bases from V and 8 from J, leaving 14 bases between them. CDR3 length: 13 residues. CDR3 region: CASSIGTWDEQFF. In DNA form, the CDR3 reads TGTGCCAGCTCCATAGGGACTTGGGATGAGCAGTTCTTC.

The chain uses TRBV9 and TRBJ1-1, with D possibly matching TRBD1 (5 bases). Deletions cut 4 bases from V and 5 bases from J, with 18 bases between. The CDR3 consists of 15 residues. The germline V gene encodes CDR1 SGDLS and CDR2 YYNGEE. The CDR3 DNA reads TGTGCCAGCAGCCCTGTCCCCGGGGCATGGACTGAAGCTTTCTTT. This sequence encodes CASSPVPGAWTEAFF. Based on the CDR3 plus reference TRBV9 and TRBJ1-1, the full variable domain is DSGVTQTPKHLITATGQRVTLRCSPRSGDLSVYWYQQSLDQGLQFLIQYYNGEERAKGNILERFSAQQFPDLHSELNLSSLELGDSALYFCASSPVPGAWTEAFFGQGTRLTVV.

The genes are TRBV2 and TRBJ1-2; 7 bases agree with TRBD1. V gave up 8 bases and J gave up 8 bases; unmatched junction bases: 8. The CDR3 extends over 12 amino acids. CDR1 is SNHLY, CDR2 FYNNEI, per germline. Here the CDR3 DNA reads TGTGCCAGCCGGACAGGCCGGGGGGGCTACACCTTC. This codes for CASRTGRGGYTF.

The chain uses TRBV28 and TRBJ1-1, with unresolved D. The CDR3 totals 12 residues. The V gene's germline CDR1 is MDHEN and CDR2 SYDVKM. The ends were cut back, 4 bases at V and 5 bases at J, with 8 bases in the middle. The CDR3 nucleotides read TGTGCCAGCAGTTCAATCCAAACTGAAGCTTTCTTT. Translation gives CASSSIQTEAFF.

V and J are TRBV29-1 and TRBJ2-3; D is perhaps TRBD2 (6 bases). Trimming cost V 1 base and J 0 bases, with 17 bases left between them. The CDR3 sequence is 17 residues long. The germline V gene encodes CDR1 SQVTM and CDR2 ANQGSEA. This CDR3 reads CSVEGSGRPPSTDTQYF. The CDR3 bases are TGCAGCGTTGAAGGCAGCGGGCGGCCTCCTAGCACAGATACGCAGTATTTT.

With regard to this clone: Within the sample, other DNA sequences also encode this same CDR3. V usage is TRBV2 and J usage is TRBJ1-5; no reliable D call. V was cut by 5 bases and J by 5 bases, with 7 bases left in between. CDR3 length: 12 residues. From germline, CDR1 is SNHLY and CDR2 FYNNEI. The CDR3, as DNA: TGTGCCAGCAGTCTCAGAGATCAGCCCCAGCATTTT. Its protein is CASSLRDQPQHF.

V and J are TRBV7-3 and TRBJ2-1, with TRBD1 identical over 8 bases. With V trimmed by 3 bases and J by 5 bases, 0 bases remained unmatched. The germline gives CDR1 SGHTA, CDR2 FQGTGA. There are 13 residues in the CDR3. This CDR3 is CASSLDRDNEQFF. The CDR3, as DNA: TGTGCCAGCAGCTTGGACAGGGACAATGAGCAGTTCTTC.

A single count supports this clone. In the same sample, other DNA sequences code for this CDR3. Written as DNA, the CDR3 is TGTGCCAGCAGTGTTGGGAATGAGCAGTTCTTC. Its translation: CASSVGNEQFF. The chain recombines TRBV2 with TRBJ2-1; D remains unclear. With 4 bases removed from V and 7 bases from J, the gap between germline ends came to 5 bases. The CDR3 consists of 11 residues. Germline CDR1 is SNHLY and CDR2 is FYNNEI.

As concerns this clone: The sample contains more than one DNA sequence encoding this CDR3. V and J are TRBV10-3 and TRBJ2-7; 13 bases fit TRBD2. This CDR3 contains 14 residues. CDR1 ENHRY and CDR2 SYGVKD come from the germline V gene. V shed 7 bases, J shed 2 bases, and the junction held 2 bases outside the gene matches. CDR3 amino acids: CAIKGLAGAYEQYF. The CDR3, as DNA: TGTGCCATCAAAGGACTAGCGGGAGCCTACGAGCAGTACTTC.

This chain connects TRBV19 to TRBJ2-4; 10 positions agree with TRBD1. Germline V gene lookup returns CDR1 LNHDA and CDR2 SQIVND (reference sequence). J lost 8 bases, V lost 5 bases, and 12 bases had no gene match. The CDR3 loop spans 16 amino acids. The CDR3 region has the DNA TGTGCCAGTAGTGAGGGGACAGGGGAACCGTCGGACATTCAGTACTTC. Translation: CASSEGTGEPSDIQYF.

This chain joins TRBV27 and TRBJ1-5; TRBD1 matches 9 bases. Germline-derived CDR1 and CDR2 are MNHEY and SMNVEV (reference sequence). V shed 4 bases and J 7 bases; nucleotides not matched to a gene: 11. The CDR3 is made up of 16 amino acids. The chain's CDR3 is CASSSHRDRDSQPQHF. The CDR3 region has the DNA TGTGCCAGCAGTTCCCACCGGGACAGGGACTCCCAGCCCCAGCATTTT.

This chain links TRBV5-4 with TRBJ2-3; D is possibly TRBD2 (6 bases). The CDR3 totals 16 residues. In germline, CDR1 is SGHNT, CDR2 YYREEE (reference sequence). V was trimmed by 4 bases and J by 2 bases, leaving 17 bases between them. The CDR3 is CASSIGLPGPTDTQYF. As DNA, the CDR3 is TGTGCCAGCAGCATCGGACTACCAGGGCCCACAGATACGCAGTATTTT.

This sequence joins TRBV11-2 and TRBJ2-1, with D hard to call. V gave up 3 bases and J gave up 1 base, with 10 bases separating them. CDR3 length: 15 amino acids. The V gene's germline CDR1 is SGHAT and CDR2 FQNNGV. CDR3 bases: TGTGCCAGCAGCTTCGGCGCCCTATCCTACAATGAGCAGTTCTTC. The encoded protein is CASSFGALSYNEQFF.

This chain links TRBV9 with TRBJ2-7, with unresolved D. This CDR3 is built from 14 residues. V gave up 0 bases and J gave up 3 bases, with 10 bases separating them. CDR1 is SGDLS, CDR2 YYNGEE, per germline. This CDR3 is CASSVDGNFYEQYF. As DNA, the CDR3 is TGTGCCAGCAGCGTAGATGGGAATTTCTACGAGCAGTACTTC. The whole variable domain, filled in from reference TRBV9 and TRBJ2-7, reads DSGVTQTPKHLITATGQRVTLRCSPRSGDLSVYWYQQSLDQGLQFLIQYYNGEERAKGNILERFSAQQFPDLHSELNLSSLELGDSALYFCASSVDGNFYEQYFGPGTRLTVT.

The V call is TRBV5-1, the J call TRBJ2-1, with 11 positions matching TRBD1. This CDR3 has 15 residues. After removal of 2 bases from V and 9 bases from J, the junction contained 7 bases not matched to a gene. Germline CDR1 is SGHRS and CDR2 is YFSETQ. CDR3 loop: CASSLGQGARGEQFF. The DNA for the CDR3 is TGCGCCAGCAGCTTAGGACAGGGGGCGCGAGGTGAGCAGTTCTTC.

The chain is built from TRBV6-1 and TRBJ2-7, with D perhaps TRBD1 or TRBD2 (5 bases each). Trimming left V 2 bases short and J 4 bases short, with 12 bases between. Germline CDR1 MNHNS, CDR2 SASEGT. CDR3 size: 14 residues. The CDR3 is CASSERGVGYEQYF. The CDR3 DNA reads TGTGCCAGCAGTGAAAGAGGGGTCGGATACGAGCAGTACTTC.

This clone has only one observation. V gene TRBV5-6 combines with J gene TRBJ2-2; no firm D call. The CDR3 is 13 amino acids. The ends were cut back, 4 bases at V and 7 bases at J, with 11 bases in the middle. From germline, CDR1 is SGHDT and CDR2 YYEEEE. Here the CDR3 DNA reads TGTGCCAGCAGCCAGACCCCGGACGGGGAGCTGTTTTTT. It is translated as CASSQTPDGELFF.

The chain combines TRBV18 with TRBJ2-5, with 8 bases that match TRBD1. The junction had 7 bases not matched to a gene; V was cut back by 5 bases and J by 5 bases. The CDR3 has 14 amino acids. Germline V gene sequence: CDR1 KGHSH, CDR2 LQKENI. The CDR3 is CASSGTGGLETQYF. Written as DNA, the CDR3 is TGTGCCAGCTCAGGAACAGGGGGTCTGGAGACCCAGTACTTC.

This sequence joins TRBV5-1 and TRBJ1-1; D is undetermined. The V gene lost 0 bases and the J gene lost 8 bases, with 14 bases spanning the gap. This CDR3 spans 14 amino acids. Germline-derived CDR1 and CDR2 are SGHRS and YFSETQ. The DNA for the CDR3 is TGCGCCAGCAGCTTGGGGACCGGAGGCTCCGAAGCTTTCTTT. This gives the protein CASSLGTGGSEAFF.

In its sample, this clone was seen once. The chain employs TRBV5-6 and TRBJ2-1; TRBD2 is a possible D gene (6 bases). Per the germline V gene, CDR1 is SGHDT and CDR2 is YYEEEE. With 6 bases removed from V and 6 bases from J, the gap between germline ends came to 22 bases. The CDR3 is 16 amino acids. Written as DNA, the CDR3 is TGTGCCAGCAATGACCTCGGGCTAGCGTATATCAATGAGCAGTTCTTC. Residues: CASNDLGLAYINEQFF.

The chain joins TRBV6-1 to TRBJ2-7; TRBD1 or TRBD2 may be the D gene (6 bases each). This CDR3 has 16 amino acids. Per germline, CDR1 MNHNS and CDR2 SASEGT. The germline V and J ends were trimmed by 0 bases and 3 bases, with 15 bases remaining between them. In DNA, the CDR3 is TGTGCCAGCAGTGAAGCGGGGGCTAGCGCCATCTACGAGCAGTACTTC. Amino acid sequence: CASSEAGASAIYEQYF.

V is TRBV7-3 and J is TRBJ2-2; weak D call: TRBD1 (6 bases). The germline V and J ends were trimmed by 5 bases and 4 bases, with 14 bases remaining between them. The CDR3 length is 15 residues. Germline CDR1 and CDR2: SGHTA and FQGTGA. The CDR3 spells CASSQQGPGTGELFF. The CDR3, as DNA: TGTGCCAGCAGCCAACAGGGCCCGGGCACCGGGGAGCTGTTTTTT.

The rearrangement joins TRBV9 to TRBJ1-3, with a possible D match to TRBD1 (6 bases). Germline CDR1 is SGDLS and CDR2 is YYNGEE. V was pared by 3 bases and J by 0 bases, with 10 bases between. The CDR3 contains 15 residues. CDR3 nucleotide sequence: TGTGCCAGCAGCGCGGGGGGGGCCTCTGGAAACACCATATATTTT. Amino acid sequence: CASSAGGASGNTIYF. The entire variable domain, with the rest obtained from reference TRBV9 and TRBJ1-3, is as follows: DSGVTQTPKHLITATGQRVTLRCSPRSGDLSVYWYQQSLDQGLQFLIQYYNGEERAKGNILERFSAQQFPDLHSELNLSSLELGDSALYFCASSAGGASGNTIYFGEGSWLTVV.

Comment on this clone: Other DNA sequences in the sample encode the same CDR3. J is TRBJ2-1 and V is TRBV11-2; D might be TRBD2 (5 bases). The CDR3 is 14 residues long. Trimming removed 3 bases at V and 0 bases at J, with 6 bases between. Looked up from germline, CDR1 is SGHAT and CDR2 is FQNNGV. CDR3 sequence (DNA): TGTGCCAGCAGCTTCCTAGCCTCCTACAATGAGCAGTTCTTC. Protein product: CASSFLASYNEQFF.

V is TRBV7-3 and J is TRBJ2-3; maybe TRBD2 (5 bases). This CDR3 contains 17 residues. V was clipped by 5 bases and J by 5 bases, with 23 bases between them. Germline-derived CDR1 and CDR2 are SGHTA and FQGTGA. As DNA, the CDR3 is TGTGCCAGCAGCCCTTATGGAATTCGGACGGCGGGAGATACGCAGTATTTT. Translation gives CASSPYGIRTAGDTQYF.

This sequence joins TRBV29-1 and TRBJ1-1; 8 positions agree with TRBD1. Germline V lookup: CDR1 SQVTM, CDR2 ANQGSEA. Germline trimming cut 7 bases from V and 5 bases from J; bases unmatched to any gene: 12. The CDR3 loop spans 14 amino acids. CDR3 in DNA: TGCAGCGCCGACAGGGGACCAGGGGGTACTGAAGCTTTCTTT. This translates into CSADRGPGGTEAFF.

The CDR3 DNA is TGTGCCAGTAGTGTAGGTAGCCAAGAGACCCAGTACTTC. It yields the protein CASSVGSQETQYF. The V gene is TRBV19, the J gene TRBJ2-5; D not certain. V gave up 5 bases and J gave up 1 base, with 8 bases separating them. Germline CDR1 and CDR2: LNHDA and SQIVND (reference sequence). The CDR3 extends over 13 amino acids. Full variable domain (remainder filled in from reference TRBV19 and TRBJ2-5): DGGITQSPKYLFRKEGQNVTLSCEQNLNHDAMYWYRQDPGQGLRLIYYSQIVNDFQKGDIAEGYSVSREKKESFPLTVTSAQKNPTAFYLCASSVGSQETQYFGPGTRLLVL.

V gene TRBV29-1 combines with J gene TRBJ2-5; 9 positions match TRBD1. This CDR3 contains 13 residues. With 7 bases clipped from V and 5 bases from J, the junction kept 8 bases outside the gene matches. The V gene's germline CDR1 is SQVTM and CDR2 ANQGSEA. The CDR3 loop reads CSANRGQGETQYF. The CDR3 DNA sequence: TGCAGCGCAAACAGGGGGCAGGGGGAGACCCAGTACTTC.

Turning to this clone: Additional DNA sequences in this sample encode the identical CDR3. The chain has TRBV5-1 and TRBJ1-4; no clear D. Between the trimmed V and J ends, which lost 0 bases and 7 bases, there was a span of 10 bases. Germline CDR1 is SGHRS and CDR2 is YFSETQ. This CDR3 comprises 14 residues. The CDR3 DNA sequence: TGCGCCAGCAGCTTGGCGGGTTCGGGTGAAAAACTGTTTTTT. Translated, it gives CASSLAGSGEKLFF.